This TCR beta chain was captured by sequencing in a study of T-cell memory formation after mild COVID-19. Overall study findings and caveats: While clones contracting from day 15 to 85 were balanced between CD4 and CD8, later expanders leaned CD4+. Contracting clones localized mainly to CM and EM when CD4+ and mainly to EMRA when CD8+.

Turning to this clonotype: Its antigen remains unknown.

Constant-segment primers and 5'RACE yielded cDNA libraries for TCR alpha and TCR beta, each carrying sample barcodes and UMIs. One entry per CDR3 protein, called by TCRdb with MiXCR from the 5' RACE reads. The table shows about 560,000 distinct CDR3 sequences, with 17% occurring only once. The receptor comes from an adult woman who had mild COVID-19 (a few samples of this study predate the infection). Cell type and time point are not known. The sample comprised PBMCs or a T cell subset sorted from them (not recorded which).

This CDR3 reads CASATLQGHYSNQPQHF. The CDR3 nucleotides are TGTGCCAGCGCCACCCTCCAGGGACACTATAGCAATCAGCCCCAGCATTTT. The chain carries TRBV27 and TRBJ1-5; D is perhaps TRBD1 (6 bases). This CDR3 has 17 residues. CDR1 and CDR2 (germline): MNHEY, SMNVEV (reference sequence). V was cut by 8 bases and J by 0 bases, with 20 bases left in between.